This is a list of T cell receptor beta chains from one sample in a study of graft-versus-host responses after intestinal transplantation. No antigen is known for these receptors. The table came from immunoSEQ multiplex PCR; TCRdb's copy has only in-frame clones and leaves some out. Of about 120,000 clones listed, around 90% are singletons. The sample here was unstimulated CD4+ T cells sorted from spleen or lymph node cells, taken before transplant. These receptors all come from a human donor who was the organ donor for an intestinal transplant. The CDR3 runs from the conserved cysteine through the conserved F or W. The order of the fields is D gene, J gene, V gene, CDR3 protein, CDR3 DNA. D genes are given only for firm matches.

d_call: TRBD2; j_call: TRBJ2-7; v_call: TRBV5-1; cdr3_aa: CASSFRSTSVPYEQYF; cdr3_nt: TGCGCCAGCAGCTTTCGGAGTACTAGCGTTCCTTACGAGCAGTACTTC
d_call: -; j_call: TRBJ1-5; v_call: TRBV2; cdr3_aa: CASSEVYSNQPQHF; cdr3_nt: TGTGCCAGCAGTGAAGTATATAGCAATCAGCCCCAGCATTTT
d_call: TRBD2; j_call: TRBJ2-2; v_call: TRBV11-2; cdr3_aa: CASSRGLVEGVGELFF; cdr3_nt: TGTGCCAGCAGCCGGGGACTAGTGGAAGGAGTCGGGGAGCTGTTTTTT
d_call: -; j_call: TRBJ2-1; v_call: TRBV11-2; cdr3_aa: CASSLLGGVIDERFF; cdr3_nt: TGTGCCAGCAGCCTCTTAGGGGGGGTCATCGATGAGCGGTTCTTC
d_call: -; j_call: TRBJ1-4; v_call: TRBV7-2; cdr3_aa: CASSLVGGTNEKLFF; cdr3_nt: TGTGCCAGCAGCTTAGTGGGTGGGACTAATGAAAAACTGTTTTTT
d_call: TRBD2; j_call: TRBJ2-7; v_call: TRBV12-5; cdr3_aa: CASGSGLADSYEQYF; cdr3_nt: TGTGCTAGTGGGTCGGGACTAGCGGACTCCTACGAGCAGTACTTC
d_call: TRBD2; j_call: TRBJ2-3; v_call: TRBV4-1; cdr3_aa: CASSHPRASGRTPSDTQYF; cdr3_nt: TGCGCCAGCAGCCACCCCAGGGCTAGCGGGAGGACTCCTAGCGATACGCAGTATTTT
d_call: -; j_call: TRBJ1-1; v_call: TRBV5-1; cdr3_aa: CASSPGPAMNTEAFF; cdr3_nt: TGCGCCAGCAGCCCCGGCCCGGCTATGAACACTGAAGCTTTCTTT
d_call: -; j_call: TRBJ2-7; v_call: TRBV11-3; cdr3_aa: CASSTRDKPYEQYF; cdr3_nt: TGTGCCAGCAGTACAAGGGACAAGCCCTACGAGCAGTACTTC
d_call: -; j_call: TRBJ2-2; v_call: TRBV2; cdr3_aa: CASSDNTGELFF; cdr3_nt: TGTGCCAGCAGTGACAACACCGGGGAGCTGTTTTTT